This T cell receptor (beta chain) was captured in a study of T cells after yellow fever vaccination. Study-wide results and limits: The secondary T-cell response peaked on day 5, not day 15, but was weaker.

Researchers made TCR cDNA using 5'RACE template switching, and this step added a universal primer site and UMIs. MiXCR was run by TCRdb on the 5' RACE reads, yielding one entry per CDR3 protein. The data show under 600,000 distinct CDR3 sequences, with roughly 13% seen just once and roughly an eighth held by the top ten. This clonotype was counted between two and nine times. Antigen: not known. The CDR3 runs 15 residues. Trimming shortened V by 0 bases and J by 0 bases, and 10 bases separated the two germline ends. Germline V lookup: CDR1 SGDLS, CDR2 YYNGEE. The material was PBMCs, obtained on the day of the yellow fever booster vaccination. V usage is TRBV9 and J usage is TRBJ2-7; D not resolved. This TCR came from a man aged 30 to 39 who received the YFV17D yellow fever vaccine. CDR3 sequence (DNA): TGTGCCAGCAGCGTAGCGGGCGACGTCTCCTACGAGCAGTACTTC. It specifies CASSVAGDVSYEQYF.